A selection of T cell receptor beta chains follows, all from one sample in a study. TCRdb reprocessed the RT-PCR reads with MiXCR, giving one entry per CDR3 protein. The sample has about 700,000 distinct CDR3 sequences, approximately 15% seen once; the top ten hold 3.6%. Material: memory CD4+ T cells from blood. Receptor source: a female donor in good health, serving as a healthy control. Each CDR3 is given with its conserved first and last residue. Each record gives: clone size, V gene, J gene, D gene, CDR3 protein, CDR3 DNA. The D gene is left open where the match is weak. The listing skips clone size in some rows; elsewhere it reads once, few, many or a size class.

abundance: NA
v_gene: TRBV27
j_gene: TRBJ2-6
d_gene: NA
CDR3aa: CASSSLPPGANVLTF
CDR3nt: TGTGCCAGCAGTTCGCTTCCCCCCGGGGCCAACGTCCTGACTTTC

abundance: few
v_gene: TRBV20-1
j_gene: TRBJ2-1
d_gene: TRBD2
CDR3aa: CSAPSFGGVTEEQFF
CDR3nt: TGCAGTGCTCCCTCATTCGGGGGGGTTACAGAGGAGCAGTTCTTC

abundance: NA
v_gene: TRBV7-3
j_gene: TRBJ1-2
d_gene: TRBD1
CDR3aa: CASSAGTGRDYGYTF
CDR3nt: TGTGCCAGCAGCGCGGGGACAGGGCGCGACTATGGCTACACCTTC

abundance: few
v_gene: TRBV28
j_gene: TRBJ1-5
d_gene: NA
CDR3aa: CASGSRPQHF
CDR3nt: TGTGCCAGCGGCTCTCGGCCCCAGCATTTT

abundance: many
v_gene: TRBV12-3/TRBV12-4
j_gene: TRBJ2-7
d_gene: NA
CDR3aa: CASSPGEGYEQYF
CDR3nt: TGTGCCAGCAGCCCGGGAGAAGGATACGAGCAGTACTTC

abundance: few
v_gene: TRBV4-1
j_gene: TRBJ2-1
d_gene: TRBD2
CDR3aa: CASSQDEFGGGYNEQFF
CDR3nt: TGCGCCAGCAGCCAAGATGAATTCGGGGGGGGATACAATGAGCAGTTCTTC

abundance: many
v_gene: TRBV29-1
j_gene: TRBJ2-7
d_gene: TRBD2
CDR3aa: CSVQVAGAGEQYF
CDR3nt: TGCAGCGTGCAAGTAGCGGGAGCGGGGGAGCAGTACTTC

abundance: NA
v_gene: TRBV7-2
j_gene: TRBJ1-3
d_gene: NA
CDR3aa: CANRLDWAAPGNTIYF
CDR3nt: TGTGCCAACAGATTAGACTGGGCCGCGCCTGGAAACACCATATATTTT

abundance: many
v_gene: TRBV5-1
j_gene: TRBJ2-1
d_gene: NA
CDR3aa: CASSPRGLALYNEQFF
CDR3nt: TGCGCCAGCAGCCCCAGAGGGCTAGCGTTGTACAATGAGCAGTTCTTC

abundance: few
v_gene: TRBV6-5
j_gene: TRBJ1-5
d_gene: TRBD1
CDR3aa: CASSSQGAGNQPQHF
CDR3nt: TGTGCCAGCAGTTCCCAGGGGGCCGGCAATCAGCCCCAGCATTTT

abundance: few
v_gene: TRBV5-1
j_gene: TRBJ2-5
d_gene: NA
CDR3aa: CASSLGQLQETHYF
CDR3nt: TGCGCCAGCAGCTTGGGACAGCTCCAAGAGACCCATTACTTC

abundance: NA
v_gene: TRBV5-1
j_gene: TRBJ2-1
d_gene: NA
CDR3aa: CASSGGTSYNEQFF
CDR3nt: TGCGCCAGCAGCGGGGGCACCTCCTACAATGAGCAGTTCTTC

abundance: NA
v_gene: TRBV20-1
j_gene: TRBJ2-1
d_gene: NA
CDR3aa: CSASAGRASYNEQFF
CDR3nt: TGCAGTGCTAGCGCTGGACGTGCCTCCTACAATGAGCAGTTCTTC

abundance: NA
v_gene: TRBV5-1
j_gene: TRBJ2-1
d_gene: NA
CDR3aa: CASSPEGLNEQFF
CDR3nt: TGCGCCAGCAGCCCGGAGGGCCTCAATGAGCAGTTCTTC

abundance: NA
v_gene: TRBV12-3/TRBV12-4
j_gene: TRBJ1-1
d_gene: TRBD1
CDR3aa: CASRGTGGVPEAFF
CDR3nt: TGTGCCAGCAGGGGGACAGGGGGTGTACCTGAAGCTTTCTTT

abundance: many
v_gene: TRBV9
j_gene: TRBJ2-7
d_gene: NA
CDR3aa: CASSVASYQGGEQYF
CDR3nt: TGTGCCAGCAGCGTAGCGAGCTATCAAGGAGGGGAGCAGTACTTC

abundance: NA
v_gene: TRBV20-1
j_gene: TRBJ2-3
d_gene: TRBD2
CDR3aa: CSARDASGGSADTQYF
CDR3nt: TGCAGTGCTAGAGATGCTAGCGGGGGGTCCGCAGATACGCAGTATTTT

abundance: NA
v_gene: TRBV4-3
j_gene: TRBJ1-4
d_gene: NA
CDR3aa: CASSQEAGRNEKLFF
CDR3nt: TGCGCCAGCAGCCAAGAGGCAGGACGGAATGAAAAACTGTTTTTT

abundance: many
v_gene: TRBV5-1
j_gene: TRBJ1-5
d_gene: NA
CDR3aa: CASSLGQNLNQPQHF
CDR3nt: TGCGCCAGCAGCTTGGGGCAGAACCTGAATCAGCCCCAGCATTTT

abundance: many
v_gene: TRBV15
j_gene: TRBJ2-1
d_gene: NA
CDR3aa: CATSRGGLAYNEQFF
CDR3nt: TGTGCCACCAGCAGAGGAGGGCTGGCCTACAATGAGCAGTTCTTC

abundance: many
v_gene: TRBV4-3
j_gene: TRBJ2-3
d_gene: TRBD2
CDR3aa: CASSQDPAFGGSWSGDADTQYF
CDR3nt: TGCGCCAGCAGCCAAGATCCGGCCTTTGGCGGGAGTTGGTCTGGTGACGCAGATACGCAGTATTTT

abundance: few
v_gene: TRBV4-3
j_gene: TRBJ1-2
d_gene: NA
CDR3aa: CASSPGGSYGYTF
CDR3nt: TGCGCCAGCAGCCCAGGTGGCAGCTATGGCTACACCTTC

abundance: NA
v_gene: TRBV20-1
j_gene: TRBJ2-5
d_gene: TRBD2
CDR3aa: CSASAPSGRSETQYF
CDR3nt: TGCAGTGCTAGCGCGCCTAGCGGGAGGAGTGAGACCCAGTACTTC

abundance: many
v_gene: TRBV27
j_gene: TRBJ2-3
d_gene: NA
CDR3aa: CASSSGLQWNQIDTQYF
CDR3nt: TGTGCCAGCAGTTCAGGACTACAGTGGAACCAAATAGATACGCAGTATTTT

abundance: few
v_gene: TRBV20-1
j_gene: TRBJ2-5
d_gene: NA
CDR3aa: CSHRGKQETQYF
CDR3nt: TGCAGCCATCGGGGCAAACAAGAGACCCAGTACTTC

abundance: NA
v_gene: TRBV6-1
j_gene: TRBJ1-4
d_gene: TRBD1
CDR3aa: CASSPLPRGRNNEKLFF
CDR3nt: TGTGCCAGCAGTCCCCTGCCGAGGGGGCGTAATAATGAAAAACTGTTTTTT

abundance: NA
v_gene: TRBV25-1
j_gene: TRBJ2-1
d_gene: TRBD1
CDR3aa: CASRADRPYNEQFF
CDR3nt: TGTGCCAGCAGGGCGGACAGGCCCTACAATGAGCAGTTCTTC

abundance: few
v_gene: TRBV6-1
j_gene: TRBJ2-5
d_gene: NA
CDR3aa: CASSESGHLGETQYF
CDR3nt: TGTGCCAGCAGTGAATCGGGGCATTTGGGAGAGACCCAGTACTTC

abundance: few
v_gene: TRBV11-2
j_gene: TRBJ1-4
d_gene: NA
CDR3aa: CASSLTAGVANEKLFF
CDR3nt: TGTGCCAGCAGCTTAACCGCAGGAGTGGCTAATGAAAAACTGTTTTTT

abundance: many
v_gene: TRBV15
j_gene: TRBJ1-5
d_gene: NA
CDR3aa: CATSRDGGLGNQPQHF
CDR3nt: TGTGCCACCAGCAGAGATGGGGGACTAGGCAATCAGCCCCAGCATTTT

abundance: few
v_gene: TRBV7-3
j_gene: TRBJ1-5
d_gene: TRBD1
CDR3aa: CASSLNGQGSQPQHF
CDR3nt: TGTGCCAGCAGCTTAAACGGACAGGGGTCTCAGCCCCAGCATTTT

abundance: NA
v_gene: TRBV5-1
j_gene: TRBJ2-1
d_gene: NA
CDR3aa: CASSLRGGASGYNEQFF
CDR3nt: TGCGCCAGCAGCTTACGTGGGGGGGCTAGCGGATACAATGAGCAGTTCTTC

abundance: NA
v_gene: TRBV6-5
j_gene: TRBJ1-1
d_gene: NA
CDR3aa: CASSYSEDRRGTEAFF
CDR3nt: TGTGCCAGCAGTTACTCGGAAGACAGGCGGGGAACTGAAGCTTTCTTT

abundance: few
v_gene: TRBV28
j_gene: TRBJ1-1
d_gene: TRBD1
CDR3aa: CASRTGGTEAFF
CDR3nt: TGTGCCAGTCGGACAGGGGGAACTGAAGCTTTCTTT

abundance: NA
v_gene: TRBV18
j_gene: TRBJ1-4
d_gene: NA
CDR3aa: CATTRDGNEKLFF
CDR3nt: TGTGCCACCACCCGGGACGGGAATGAAAAACTGTTTTTT

abundance: many
v_gene: TRBV7-2
j_gene: TRBJ2-3
d_gene: TRBD2
CDR3aa: CASSPSGGTDTQYF
CDR3nt: TGTGCCAGCAGCCCTAGCGGGGGGACAGATACGCAGTATTTT

abundance: few
v_gene: TRBV3-1
j_gene: TRBJ1-2
d_gene: TRBD1
CDR3aa: CASSQDGQGTYGYTF
CDR3nt: TGTGCCAGCAGCCAAGACGGACAGGGAACCTATGGCTACACCTTC

abundance: many
v_gene: TRBV12-3/TRBV12-4
j_gene: TRBJ2-3
d_gene: NA
CDR3aa: CASSLGGGRDTQYF
CDR3nt: TGTGCCAGCAGTTTAGGAGGAGGGCGAGATACGCAGTATTTT

abundance: many
v_gene: TRBV14
j_gene: TRBJ2-1
d_gene: NA
CDR3aa: CASSPPGGGTYNEQFF
CDR3nt: TGTGCCAGCAGCCCGCCCGGAGGGGGGACCTACAATGAGCAGTTCTTC

abundance: once
v_gene: TRBV27
j_gene: TRBJ2-2
d_gene: NA
CDR3aa: CASSLEPLGTGELFF
CDR3nt: TGTGCCAGCAGTTTAGAGCCCCTGGGCACCGGGGAGCTGTTTTTT

abundance: few
v_gene: TRBV7-9
j_gene: TRBJ2-7
d_gene: TRBD2
CDR3aa: CASSKLAGGLYEQYF
CDR3nt: TGTGCCAGCAGCAAACTAGCGGGAGGCCTCTACGAGCAGTACTTC

abundance: NA
v_gene: TRBV6-2/TRBV6-3
j_gene: TRBJ1-1
d_gene: NA
CDR3aa: CASSSTMLNTEAFF
CDR3nt: TGTGCCAGCAGTTCTACTATGCTGAACACTGAAGCTTTCTTT

abundance: few
v_gene: TRBV7-2
j_gene: TRBJ1-3
d_gene: NA
CDR3aa: CASSLGEYGNTIYF
CDR3nt: TGTGCCAGCAGCTTAGGGGAATACGGAAACACCATATATTTT

abundance: few
v_gene: TRBV30
j_gene: TRBJ2-1
d_gene: NA
CDR3aa: CAWSLGRVGDEQFF
CDR3nt: TGTGCCTGGAGTTTGGGCAGGGTTGGGGATGAGCAGTTCTTC

abundance: few
v_gene: TRBV5-1
j_gene: TRBJ1-4
d_gene: NA
CDR3aa: CASSIGTQNEKLFF
CDR3nt: TGCGCCAGCAGCATCGGGACACAAAATGAAAAACTGTTTTTT

abundance: NA
v_gene: TRBV7-9
j_gene: TRBJ1-4
d_gene: NA
CDR3aa: CASSPRPGASWSNEKLFF
CDR3nt: TGTGCCAGCAGCCCACGCCCCGGGGCAAGTTGGAGTAATGAAAAACTGTTTTTT

abundance: few
v_gene: TRBV7-2
j_gene: TRBJ1-6
d_gene: NA
CDR3aa: CASSLAGVWNSPLHF
CDR3nt: TGTGCCAGCAGCTTAGCAGGGGTGTGGAATTCACCCCTCCACTTT

abundance: few
v_gene: TRBV12-3/TRBV12-4
j_gene: TRBJ1-6
d_gene: NA
CDR3aa: CASTRDNSPLHF
CDR3nt: TGTGCCAGCACGCGGGATAATTCACCCCTCCACTTT

abundance: NA
v_gene: TRBV20-1
j_gene: TRBJ2-3
d_gene: NA
CDR3aa: CSASRATDTQYF
CDR3nt: TGCAGTGCTAGCCGCGCCACAGATACGCAGTATTTT

abundance: few
v_gene: TRBV3-1
j_gene: TRBJ2-4
d_gene: TRBD1
CDR3aa: CASSGQGAQYIQYF
CDR3nt: TGTGCCAGCAGCGGACAGGGGGCGCAATACATTCAGTACTTC

abundance: few
v_gene: TRBV19
j_gene: TRBJ2-1
d_gene: NA
CDR3aa: CASSKFLDRAGTYNEQFF
CDR3nt: TGTGCCAGTAGTAAATTTTTAGATAGGGCAGGGACTTACAATGAGCAGTTCTTC

abundance: few
v_gene: TRBV3-1
j_gene: TRBJ2-7
d_gene: NA
CDR3aa: CASSSLQDSYEQYF
CDR3nt: TGTGCCAGCAGCTCACTCCAGGACTCCTACGAGCAGTACTTC